The TCR beta chain described here comes from a study of radiotherapy plus CTLA-4 blockade in lung cancer. Regarding the study as a whole: After treatment with radiotherapy plus ipilimumab, TCR clones that came from the tumor expanded in blood.

Germline-derived CDR1 and CDR2 are LGHNA and YNFKEQ. This CDR3 has 16 amino acids. The J segment lost 3 bases and the V segment lost 3 bases, leaving 6 bases of the junction unmatched. On this clone itself: Antigen: not known.

Libraries were prepared by immunoSEQ multiplex PCR; TCRdb keeps only in-frame clonotypes and omits some of them. The sample holds 84,000 or so clones, about four fifths seen once. The sequences come from peripheral blood, collected from a patient treated with radiotherapy plus ipilimumab. The sequence was obtained from a human donor with non-small cell lung cancer that progressed on radiotherapy plus ipilimumab. This chain links TRBV4-2 with TRBJ2-1, with 9 bases lining up with TRBD2. The chain's CDR3 is CASSQDLAGNYNEQFF. CDR3 DNA: TGTGCCAGCAGCCAGGACCTAGCGGGAAACTACAATGAGCAGTTCTTC.